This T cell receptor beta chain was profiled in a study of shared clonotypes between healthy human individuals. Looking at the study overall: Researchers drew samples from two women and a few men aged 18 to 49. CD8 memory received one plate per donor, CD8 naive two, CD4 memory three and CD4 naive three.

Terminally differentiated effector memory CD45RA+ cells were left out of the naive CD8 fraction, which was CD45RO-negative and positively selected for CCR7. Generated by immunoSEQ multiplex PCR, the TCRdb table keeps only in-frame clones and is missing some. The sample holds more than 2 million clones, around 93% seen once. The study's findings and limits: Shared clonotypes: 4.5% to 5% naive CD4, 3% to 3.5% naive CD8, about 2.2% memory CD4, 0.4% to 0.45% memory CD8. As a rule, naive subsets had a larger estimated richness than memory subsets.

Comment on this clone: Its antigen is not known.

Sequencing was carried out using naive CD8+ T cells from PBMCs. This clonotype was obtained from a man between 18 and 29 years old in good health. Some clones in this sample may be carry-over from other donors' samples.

CDR3 sequence (DNA): TGTGCCAGCAGCTTCTACAGGGGCGACTACGAGCAGTACTTC. It translates to CASSFYRGDYEQYF. The genes are TRBV11-2 and TRBJ2-7; 7 nucleotides line up with TRBD1. The V gene end was trimmed by 3 bases and the J gene end by 3 bases; junction bases not matched to a gene: 5. Germline CDR1 is SGHAT and CDR2 is FQNNGV. The CDR3 is 14 amino acids. Looking up the rest from reference TRBV11-2 and TRBJ2-7 gives the full variable domain: EAGVAQSPRYKIIEKRQSVAFWCNPISGHATLYWYQQILGQGPKLLIQFQNNGVVDDSQLPKDRFSAERLKGVDSTLKIQPAKLEDSAVYLCASSFYRGDYEQYFGPGTRLTVT.